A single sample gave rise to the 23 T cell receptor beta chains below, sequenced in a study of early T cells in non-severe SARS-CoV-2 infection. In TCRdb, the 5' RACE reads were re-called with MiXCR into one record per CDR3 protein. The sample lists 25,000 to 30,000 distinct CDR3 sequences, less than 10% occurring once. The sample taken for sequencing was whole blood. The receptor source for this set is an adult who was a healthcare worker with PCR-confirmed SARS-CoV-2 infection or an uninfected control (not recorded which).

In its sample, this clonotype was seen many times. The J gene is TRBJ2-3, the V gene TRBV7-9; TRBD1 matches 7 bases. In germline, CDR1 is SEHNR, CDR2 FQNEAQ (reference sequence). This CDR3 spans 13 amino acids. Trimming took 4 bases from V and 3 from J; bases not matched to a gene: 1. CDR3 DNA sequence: TGTGCCAGCAGCTCAGGGGGAACAGATACGCAGTATTTT. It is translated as CASSSGGTDTQYF.

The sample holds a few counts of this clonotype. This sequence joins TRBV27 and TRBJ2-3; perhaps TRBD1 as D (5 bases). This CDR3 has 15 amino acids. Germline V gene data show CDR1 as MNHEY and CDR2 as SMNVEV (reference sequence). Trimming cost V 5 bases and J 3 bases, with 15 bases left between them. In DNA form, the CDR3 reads TGTGCCAGCAGTCTCCCCTCGCGACAGACAGATACGCAGTATTTT. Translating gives CASSLPSRQTDTQYF.

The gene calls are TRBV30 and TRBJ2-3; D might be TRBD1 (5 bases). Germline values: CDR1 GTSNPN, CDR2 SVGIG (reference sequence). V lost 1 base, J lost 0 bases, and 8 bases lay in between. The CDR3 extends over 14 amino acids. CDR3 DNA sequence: TGTGCCTGGAGTGAGGGGTATAGCACAGATACGCAGTATTTT. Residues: CAWSEGYSTDTQYF.

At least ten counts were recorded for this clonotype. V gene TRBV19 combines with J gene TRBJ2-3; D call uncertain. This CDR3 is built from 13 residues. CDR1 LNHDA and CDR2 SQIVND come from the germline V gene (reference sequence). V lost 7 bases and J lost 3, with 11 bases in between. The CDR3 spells CASKASITDTQYF. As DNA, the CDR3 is TGTGCCAGTAAAGCTAGTATAACAGATACGCAGTATTTT. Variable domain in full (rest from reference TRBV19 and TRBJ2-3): DGGITQSPKYLFRKEGQNVTLSCEQNLNHDAMYWYRQDPGQGLRLIYYSQIVNDFQKGDIAEGYSVSREKKESFPLTVTSAQKNPTAFYLCASKASITDTQYFGPGTRLTVL.

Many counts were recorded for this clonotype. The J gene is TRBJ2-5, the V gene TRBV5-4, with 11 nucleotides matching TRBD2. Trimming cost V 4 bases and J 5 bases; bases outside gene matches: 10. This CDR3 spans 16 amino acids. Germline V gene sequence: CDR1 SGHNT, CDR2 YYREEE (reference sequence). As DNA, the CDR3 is TGTGCCAGCAGCCTCCTGGTAGCGGGGGGGATGGAGACCCAGTACTTC. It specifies CASSLLVAGGMETQYF.

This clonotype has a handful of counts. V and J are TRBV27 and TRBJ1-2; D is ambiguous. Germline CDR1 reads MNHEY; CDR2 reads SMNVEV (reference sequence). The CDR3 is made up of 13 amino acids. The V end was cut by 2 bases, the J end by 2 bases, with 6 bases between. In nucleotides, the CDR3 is TGTGCCAGCAGTTTACACACAAACTATGGCTACACCTTC. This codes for CASSLHTNYGYTF.

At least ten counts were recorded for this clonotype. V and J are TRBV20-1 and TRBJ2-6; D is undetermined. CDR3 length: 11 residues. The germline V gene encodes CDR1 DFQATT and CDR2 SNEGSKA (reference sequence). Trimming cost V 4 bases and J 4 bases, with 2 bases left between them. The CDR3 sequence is CSATGANVLTF. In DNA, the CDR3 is TGCAGTGCTACCGGGGCCAACGTCCTGACTTTC.

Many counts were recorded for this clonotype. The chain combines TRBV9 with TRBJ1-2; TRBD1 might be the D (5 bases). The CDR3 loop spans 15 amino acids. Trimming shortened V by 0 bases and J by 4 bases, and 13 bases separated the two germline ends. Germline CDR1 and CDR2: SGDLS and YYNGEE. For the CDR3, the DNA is TGTGCCAGCAGCGTAGCCAATCCTGACAGCTATGGCTACACCTTC. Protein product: CASSVANPDSYGYTF. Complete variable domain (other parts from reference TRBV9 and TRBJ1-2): DSGVTQTPKHLITATGQRVTLRCSPRSGDLSVYWYQQSLDQGLQFLIQYYNGEERAKGNILERFSAQQFPDLHSELNLSSLELGDSALYFCASSVANPDSYGYTFGSGTRLTVV.

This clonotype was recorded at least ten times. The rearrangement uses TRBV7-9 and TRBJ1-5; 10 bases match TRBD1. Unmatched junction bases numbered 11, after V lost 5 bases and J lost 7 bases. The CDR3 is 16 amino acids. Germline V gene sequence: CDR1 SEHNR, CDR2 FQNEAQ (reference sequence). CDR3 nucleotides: TGTGCCAGCAGCCCCAAGTGGGACAGGGGTAAACAGCCCCAGCATTTT. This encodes CASSPKWDRGKQPQHF.

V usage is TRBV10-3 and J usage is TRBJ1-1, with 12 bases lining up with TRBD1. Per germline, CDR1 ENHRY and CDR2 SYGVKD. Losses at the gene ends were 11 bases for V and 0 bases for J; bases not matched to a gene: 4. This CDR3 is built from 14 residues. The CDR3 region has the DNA TGTGCCTCGGGACAGGGGGCGGTGAACACTGAAGCTTTCTTT. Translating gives CASGQGAVNTEAFF.

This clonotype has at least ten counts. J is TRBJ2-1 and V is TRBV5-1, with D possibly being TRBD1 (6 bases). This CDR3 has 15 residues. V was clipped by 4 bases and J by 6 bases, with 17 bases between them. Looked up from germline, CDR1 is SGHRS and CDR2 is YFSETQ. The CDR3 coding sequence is TGCGCCAGCAGCGCCCCCCCAGGGGCCCCCAATGAGCAGTTCTTC. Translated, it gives CASSAPPGAPNEQFF.

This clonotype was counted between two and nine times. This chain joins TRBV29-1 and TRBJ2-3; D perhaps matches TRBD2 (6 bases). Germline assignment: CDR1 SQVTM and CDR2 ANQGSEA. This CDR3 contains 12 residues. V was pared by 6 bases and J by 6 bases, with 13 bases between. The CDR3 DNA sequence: TGCAGCGTAGGGAGGAATGCGGATACGCAGTATTTT. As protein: CSVGRNADTQYF.

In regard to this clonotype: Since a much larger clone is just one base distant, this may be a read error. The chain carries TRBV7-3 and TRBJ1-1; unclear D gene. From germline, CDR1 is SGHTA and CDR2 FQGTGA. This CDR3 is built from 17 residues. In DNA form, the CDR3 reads TGTGTCAGCAGCTTACTCCCTACAGCCTTCGTGCCCACTGAAGCTTTCTTT. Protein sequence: CVSSLLPTAFVPTEAFF.

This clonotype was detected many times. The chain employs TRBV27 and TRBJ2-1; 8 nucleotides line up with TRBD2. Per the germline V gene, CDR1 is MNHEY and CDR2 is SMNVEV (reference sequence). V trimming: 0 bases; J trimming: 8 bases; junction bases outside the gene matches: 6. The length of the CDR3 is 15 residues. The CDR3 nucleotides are TGTGCCAGCAGTTTATCCCTCGACGGGGGGGATGAGCAGTTCTTC. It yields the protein CASSLSLDGGDEQFF.

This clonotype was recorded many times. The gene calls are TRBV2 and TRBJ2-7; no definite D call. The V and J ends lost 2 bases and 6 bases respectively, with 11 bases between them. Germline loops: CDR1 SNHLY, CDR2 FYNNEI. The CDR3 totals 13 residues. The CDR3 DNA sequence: TGTGCCAGCAGTGAACCTTTTACCCTCGAGCAGTACTTC. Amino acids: CASSEPFTLEQYF.

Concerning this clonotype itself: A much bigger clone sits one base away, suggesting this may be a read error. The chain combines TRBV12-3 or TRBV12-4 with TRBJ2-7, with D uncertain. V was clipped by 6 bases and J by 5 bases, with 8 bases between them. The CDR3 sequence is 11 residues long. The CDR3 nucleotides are TGTGCCAGCAGCCTCCGGGACGAGCAGTACTTC. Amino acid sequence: CASSLRDEQYF.

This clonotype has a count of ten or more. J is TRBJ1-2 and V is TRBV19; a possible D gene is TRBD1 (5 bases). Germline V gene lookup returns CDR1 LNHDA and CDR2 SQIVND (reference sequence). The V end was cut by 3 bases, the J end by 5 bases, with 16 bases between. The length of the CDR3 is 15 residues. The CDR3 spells CASSIDTLGPYGYTF. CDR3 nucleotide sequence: TGTGCCAGTAGTATTGACACGTTGGGGCCGTATGGCTACACCTTC.

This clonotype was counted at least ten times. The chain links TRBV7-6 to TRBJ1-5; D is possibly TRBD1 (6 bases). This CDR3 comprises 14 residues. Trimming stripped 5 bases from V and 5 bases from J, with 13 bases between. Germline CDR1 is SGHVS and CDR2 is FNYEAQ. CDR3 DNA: TGTGCCAGCAGCCCGGGGGGGCCTGATCAGCCCCAGCATTTT. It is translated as CASSPGGPDQPQHF.

The CDR3 here is CASTPITGELFF. CDR3 DNA sequence: TGTGCCAGCACCCCGATCACCGGGGAGCTGTTTTTT. V and J are TRBV11-1 and TRBJ2-2; no clear D. Germline-derived CDR1 and CDR2 are SGHAT and FQDESV (reference sequence). The CDR3 runs to 12 residues. With 7 bases removed from V and 4 bases from J, the gap between germline ends came to 7 bases.

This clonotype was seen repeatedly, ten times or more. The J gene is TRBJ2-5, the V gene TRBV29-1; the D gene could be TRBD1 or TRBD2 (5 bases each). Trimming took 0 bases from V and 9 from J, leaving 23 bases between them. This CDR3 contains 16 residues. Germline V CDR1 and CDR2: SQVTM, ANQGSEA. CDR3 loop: CSVEDSGRTPHPAQYF. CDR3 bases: TGCAGCGTTGAAGATTCGGGACGAACTCCCCACCCGGCCCAGTACTTC.

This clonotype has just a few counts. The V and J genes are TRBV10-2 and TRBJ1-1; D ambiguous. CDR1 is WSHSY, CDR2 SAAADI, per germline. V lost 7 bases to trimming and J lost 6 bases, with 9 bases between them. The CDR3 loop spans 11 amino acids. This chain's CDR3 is CASTLGAEAFF. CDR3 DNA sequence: TGCGCCAGCACCCTCGGCGCTGAAGCTTTCTTT.

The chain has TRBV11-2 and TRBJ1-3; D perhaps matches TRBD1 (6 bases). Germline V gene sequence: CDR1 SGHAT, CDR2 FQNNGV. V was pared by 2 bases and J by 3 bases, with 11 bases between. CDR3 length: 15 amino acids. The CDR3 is CASSLQGYSGNTIYF. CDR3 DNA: TGTGCCAGCAGCTTACAGGGGTATAGTGGAAACACCATATATTTT.

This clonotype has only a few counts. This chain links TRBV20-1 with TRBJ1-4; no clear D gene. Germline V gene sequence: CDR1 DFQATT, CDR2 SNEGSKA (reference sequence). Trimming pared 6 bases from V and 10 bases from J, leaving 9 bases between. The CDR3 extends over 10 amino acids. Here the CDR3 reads CSANAGKLFF. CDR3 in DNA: TGCAGTGCAAACGCGGGAAAACTGTTTTTT.